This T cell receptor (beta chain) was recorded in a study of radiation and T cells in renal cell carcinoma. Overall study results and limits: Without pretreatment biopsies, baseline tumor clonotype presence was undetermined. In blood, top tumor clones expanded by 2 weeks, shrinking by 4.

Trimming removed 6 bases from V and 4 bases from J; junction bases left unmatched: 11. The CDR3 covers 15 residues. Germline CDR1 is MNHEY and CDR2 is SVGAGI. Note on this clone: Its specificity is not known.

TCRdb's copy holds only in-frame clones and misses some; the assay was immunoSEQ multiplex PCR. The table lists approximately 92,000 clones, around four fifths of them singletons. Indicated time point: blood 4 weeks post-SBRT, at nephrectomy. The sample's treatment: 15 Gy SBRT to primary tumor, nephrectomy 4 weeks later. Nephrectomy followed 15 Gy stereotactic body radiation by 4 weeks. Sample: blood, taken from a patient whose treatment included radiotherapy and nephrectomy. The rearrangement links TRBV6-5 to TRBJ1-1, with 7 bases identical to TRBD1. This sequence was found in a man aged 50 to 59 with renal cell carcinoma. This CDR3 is CASSPQTGWSTEAFF. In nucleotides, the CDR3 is TGTGCCAGCAGCCCCCAGACAGGGTGGAGCACTGAAGCTTTCTTT.